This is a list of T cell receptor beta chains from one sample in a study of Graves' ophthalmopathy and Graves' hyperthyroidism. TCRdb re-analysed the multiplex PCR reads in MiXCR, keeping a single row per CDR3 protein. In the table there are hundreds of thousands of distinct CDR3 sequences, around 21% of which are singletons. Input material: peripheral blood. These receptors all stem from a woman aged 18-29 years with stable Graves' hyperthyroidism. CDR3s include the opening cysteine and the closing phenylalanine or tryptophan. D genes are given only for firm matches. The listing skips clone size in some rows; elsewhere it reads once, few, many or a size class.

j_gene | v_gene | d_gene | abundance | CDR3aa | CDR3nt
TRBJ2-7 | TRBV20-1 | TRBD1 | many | CSASPDRVKYGQYF | TGCAGTGCTAGTCCCGACAGGGTTAAGTACGGGCAGTACTTC
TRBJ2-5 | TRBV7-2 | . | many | CASSPYGTVETQYF | TGTGCCAGCAGCCCCTACGGGACGGTCGAGACCCAGTACTTC
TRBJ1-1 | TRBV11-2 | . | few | CASSYPGGTEAFF | TGTGCCAGCAGCTACCCGGGGGGCACTGAAGCTTTCTTT
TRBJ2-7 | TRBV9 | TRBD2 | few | CASSVGGGGPFGEQYF | TGTGCCAGCAGCGTAGGTGGGGGAGGGCCTTTCGGCGAGCAGTACTTC
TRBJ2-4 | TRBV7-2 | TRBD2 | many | CASSLLAGDIQYF | TGTGCCAGCAGCTTACTAGCGGGAGACATTCAGTACTTC
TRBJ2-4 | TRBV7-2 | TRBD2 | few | CASSSSGRVNIKYF | TGTGCCAGCTCTAGTAGCGGGAGGGTTAACATTAAGTACTTC
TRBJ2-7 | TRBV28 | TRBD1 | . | CASSLRGLSSYEQYF | TGTGCCAGCAGCCTTAGGGGGCTTAGCTCCTACGAGCAGTACTTC
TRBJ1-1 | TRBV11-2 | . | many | CASSKDRRGAFF | TGTGCCAGCAGCAAGGACCGACGGGGAGCTTTCTTT
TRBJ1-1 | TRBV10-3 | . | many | CAIRAGLSTEAFF | TGTGCCATCAGGGCAGGGTTGTCCACTGAAGCTTTCTTT
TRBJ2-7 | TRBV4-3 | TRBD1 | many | CASSQDTRGQGAREQYF | TGCGCCAGCAGCCAAGATACGCGGGGACAGGGGGCAAGGGAGCAGTACTTC
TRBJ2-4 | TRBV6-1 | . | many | CASSVLPKQPNIKYF | TGTGCCAGCAGTGTCCTGCCCAAACAGCCAAACATTAAGTACTTC
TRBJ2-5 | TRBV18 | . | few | CASSPRNSANAQETQYF | TGTGCCAGCTCACCACGGAACAGCGCCAACGCACAAGAGACCCAGTACTTC
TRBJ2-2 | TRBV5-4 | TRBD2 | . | CASSLNLASGFTGELFF | TGTGCCAGCAGCTTAAACCTCGCTAGCGGCTTCACCGGGGAGCTGTTTTTT
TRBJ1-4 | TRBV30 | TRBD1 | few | CAWSVRRGREKLFF | TGTGCCTGGAGTGTACGAAGGGGGCGCGAAAAACTGTTTTTT
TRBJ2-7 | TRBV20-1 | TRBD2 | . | CSARKSLANSYEQYF | TGCAGTGCTAGAAAGTCACTAGCGAACTCCTACGAGCAGTACTTC
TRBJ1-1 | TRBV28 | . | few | CASIPWRGRNTEAFF | TGTGCCAGCATTCCCTGGAGGGGCAGGAACACTGAAGCTTTCTTT
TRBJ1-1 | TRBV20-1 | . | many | CSARTLGRVGTEAFF | TGCAGTGCTAGGACCCTGGGCAGGGTTGGCACTGAAGCTTTCTTT
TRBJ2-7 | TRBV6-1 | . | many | CASSRPGQPYEQYF | TGTGCCAGCAGTAGACCGGGACAACCCTACGAGCAGTACTTC
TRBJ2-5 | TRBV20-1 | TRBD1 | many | CSAGDRRFQETQYF | TGCAGTGCCGGGGACAGGCGATTCCAAGAGACCCAGTACTTC
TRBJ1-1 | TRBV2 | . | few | CASSEGLAGPVTEAFF | TGTGCCAGCAGTGAGGGGCTGGCAGGGCCCGTCACTGAAGCTTTCTTT
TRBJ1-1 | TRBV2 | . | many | CASMLPGWDTEAFF | TGTGCCAGCATGCTGCCGGGGTGGGACACTGAAGCTTTCTTT
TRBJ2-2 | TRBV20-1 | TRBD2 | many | CSATGGGNTGELFF | TGCAGTGCTACGGGGGGTGGTAACACCGGGGAGCTGTTTTTT
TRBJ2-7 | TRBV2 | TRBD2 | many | CASRLAGSTYEQYF | TGTGCCAGCAGGCTAGCGGGGTCCACCTACGAGCAGTACTTC
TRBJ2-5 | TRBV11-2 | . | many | CASSLSLVGAQYF | TGTGCCAGCAGCTTAAGTTTAGTAGGGGCCCAGTACTTC
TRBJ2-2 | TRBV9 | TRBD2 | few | CASSVGPGLAPGELFF | TGTGCCAGCAGCGTAGGACCAGGACTAGCTCCCGGGGAGCTGTTTTTT
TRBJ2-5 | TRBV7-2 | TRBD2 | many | CASTITSGSGETQYF | TGTGCCAGCACCATTACTAGCGGGAGTGGAGAGACCCAGTACTTC
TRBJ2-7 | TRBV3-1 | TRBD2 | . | CASSQLASGSPYEQYF | TGTGCCAGCAGCCAACTTGCTAGCGGATCCCCCTACGAGCAGTACTTC
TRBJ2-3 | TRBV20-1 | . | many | CSARVGSRMWDTQYF | TGCAGTGCTAGAGTAGGCAGTAGGATGTGGGATACGCAGTATTTT
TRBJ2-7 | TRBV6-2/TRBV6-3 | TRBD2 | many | CASSSGGTSGIGEQYF | TGTGCCAGCAGTTCCGGCGGGACTAGCGGGATTGGCGAGCAGTACTTC
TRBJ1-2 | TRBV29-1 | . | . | CSVEAAGRQGYTF | TGCAGCGTTGAGGCGGCAGGCCGACAGGGCTACACCTTC
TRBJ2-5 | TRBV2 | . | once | CASSADAWETQYF | TGTGCCAGCAGTGCCGACGCGTGGGAGACCCAGTACTTC